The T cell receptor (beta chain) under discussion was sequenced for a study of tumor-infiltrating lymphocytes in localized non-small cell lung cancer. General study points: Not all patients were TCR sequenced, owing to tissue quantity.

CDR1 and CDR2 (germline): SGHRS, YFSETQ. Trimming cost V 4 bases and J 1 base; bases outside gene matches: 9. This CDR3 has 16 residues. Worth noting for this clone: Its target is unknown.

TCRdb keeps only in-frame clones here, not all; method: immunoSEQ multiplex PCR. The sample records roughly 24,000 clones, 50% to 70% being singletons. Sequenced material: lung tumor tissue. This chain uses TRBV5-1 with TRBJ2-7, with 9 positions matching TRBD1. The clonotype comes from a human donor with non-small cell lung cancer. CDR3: CASSPRTGAISYEQYF. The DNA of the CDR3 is TGCGCCAGCAGCCCCAGGACAGGGGCCATATCCTACGAGCAGTACTTC. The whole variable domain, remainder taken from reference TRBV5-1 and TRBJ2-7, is KAGVTQTPRYLIKTRGQQVTLSCSPISGHRSVSWYQQTPGQGLQFLFEYFSETQRNKGNFPGRFSGRQFSNSRSEMNVSTLELGDSALYLCASSPRTGAISYEQYFGPGTRLTVT.